These 15 T cell receptor beta chains were sequenced from one sample in a study of shared clonotypes between healthy human individuals. Here immunoSEQ multiplex PCR was the method, and the copy in TCRdb shows in-frame clones only, minus some. The repertoire has about 710,000 clones, 55% to 85% of them found once; the top ten carry 1.5% to 2%. The sequencing input was memory CD4+ T cells sorted from blood. The subset here: CD45RA-negative fraction. All receptors derive from a young woman in good health.

The count of this clone is one. The rearrangement joins TRBV28 to TRBJ2-7; D unresolved. Trimming left V 9 bases short and J 2 bases short, with 11 bases between. The germline CDR1 and CDR2 sequences are MDHEN and SYDVKM. This CDR3 has 12 amino acids. The CDR3 loop is CASARNAYEQYF. CDR3 DNA sequence: TGTGCCAGTGCGCGCAACGCCTACGAGCAGTACTTC.

This clone was detected many times. The DNA for the CDR3 is TGTGCCAGCAGCTTAGCAGGGAGAGTAGGAGCTTTCTTT. This translates into CASSLAGRVGAFF. J is TRBJ1-1 and V is TRBV11-2; possible D gene TRBD1, 5 bases. The V and J ends lost 1 base and 10 bases respectively, with 13 bases between them. CDR3 length: 13 amino acids. Germline V gene sequence: CDR1 SGHAT, CDR2 FQNNGV.

The V call is TRBV2, the J call TRBJ1-1; D is ambiguous. Germline values: CDR1 SNHLY, CDR2 FYNNEI. V lost 6 bases and J 4 bases, leaving 18 bases between the germline ends. The CDR3 runs to 15 residues. As DNA, the CDR3 is TGTGCCAGCAGCTTTGAGACGTCGATCACCACTGAAGCTTTCTTT. It codes for CASSFETSITTEAFF.

J is TRBJ1-3 and V is TRBV7-9; TRBD1 matches 9 bases. CDR3 length equals 12 residues. With V trimmed by 6 bases and J by 8 bases, 2 bases remained unmatched. Looked up from germline, CDR1 is SEHNR and CDR2 is FQNEAQ (reference sequence). CDR3 region: CASRGQGDTIYF. CDR3 sequence (DNA): TGTGCCAGCAGGGGACAGGGAGACACCATATATTTT. The full variable domain, rest sourced from reference TRBV7-9 and TRBJ1-3, is DTGVSQNPRHKITKRGQNVTFRCDPISEHNRLYWYRQTLGQGPEFLTYFQNEAQLEKSRLLSDRFSAERPKGSFSTLEIQRTEQGDSAMYLCASRGQGDTIYFGEGSWLTVV.

V is TRBV20-1 and J is TRBJ2-7; possible D gene TRBD1, 5 bases. From germline, CDR1 is DFQATT and CDR2 SNEGSKA (reference sequence). V was cut by 5 bases and J by 5 bases, with 10 bases left in between. The CDR3 length is 11 residues. This CDR3 reads CSAFDSNEQYF. As DNA, the CDR3 is TGCAGTGCTTTCGACAGCAACGAGCAGTACTTC.

J is TRBJ2-5 and V is TRBV6-6; 7 positions match TRBD1. CDR3 length: 13 amino acids. V lost 6 bases and J lost 0; bases outside the gene matches: 1. Germline V gene sequence: CDR1 MNHNY, CDR2 SVGAGI (reference sequence). The CDR3 here is CASRQGDQETQYF. In DNA, the CDR3 is TGTGCCAGCAGGCAGGGGGACCAAGAGACCCAGTACTTC.

The rearrangement joins TRBV4-1 to TRBJ1-2, with a weak D call TRBD1 (5 bases). The CDR3 has 15 amino acids. CDR1 is MGHRA, CDR2 YSYEKL, per germline. The V end lost 0 bases, the J end lost 4 bases, and 12 bases lay between the germline ends. The CDR3 DNA follows: TGCGCCAGCAGCCAAGATGAGGGACGGATCTATGGCTACACCTTC. This gives the protein CASSQDEGRIYGYTF.

V is TRBV6-1 and J is TRBJ2-1; unclear D gene. Germline V gene sequence: CDR1 MNHNS, CDR2 SASEGT. The CDR3 has 14 amino acids. Trimming removed 2 bases at V and 2 bases at J, with 7 bases between. The CDR3 sequence is CASSEPETYNEQFF. The CDR3 DNA is TGTGCCAGCAGTGAACCGGAGACCTACAATGAGCAGTTCTTC.

This chain uses TRBV10-3 with TRBJ2-7, with 12 positions matching TRBD2. Germline V gene sequence: CDR1 ENHRY, CDR2 SYGVKD. The CDR3 is 15 residues long. The V segment lost 5 bases and the J segment 4 bases; nucleotides outside the gene matches: 6. The CDR3 spells CAISTLAGGGYEQYF. Here the CDR3 DNA reads TGTGCCATCAGTACACTAGCGGGAGGAGGGTACGAGCAGTACTTC.

This clone has just one count. The chain recombines TRBV7-6 with TRBJ1-1, with unresolved D. Germline loops: CDR1 SGHVS, CDR2 FNYEAQ. V lost 5 bases and J 3 bases, leaving 10 bases between the germline ends. This CDR3 has 13 residues. CDR3 bases: TGTGCCAGCAGCACGCAGACCTACACTGAAGCTTTCTTT. This encodes CASSTQTYTEAFF. The full variable domain, in which reference TRBV7-6 and TRBJ1-1 provide the parts outside the CDR3, is GAGVSQSPRYKVTKRGQDVALRCDPISGHVSLYWYRQALGQGPEFLTYFNYEAQQDKSGLPNDRFSAERPEGSISTLTIQRTEQRDSAMYRCASSTQTYTEAFFGQGTRLTVV.

A word on this clone: Other nucleotide sequences from this sample produce the same CDR3. V is TRBV27 and J is TRBJ2-3; TRBD1 might be the D (5 bases). The CDR3 covers 14 residues. CDR1 and CDR2 from the germline V gene are MNHEY and SMNVEV (reference sequence). The ends were cut back, 0 bases at V and 5 bases at J, with 9 bases in the middle. The CDR3 region has the DNA TGTGCCAGCAGTTTATCGCGGCAGGGAGATACGCAGTATTTT. It encodes CASSLSRQGDTQYF.

V gene TRBV2 combines with J gene TRBJ1-4; tentative D call: TRBD1 (6 bases). The CDR3 consists of 15 residues. CDR1 and CDR2 (germline): SNHLY, FYNNEI. Trimming removed 10 bases from V and 8 bases from J, with 23 bases in between. The CDR3 spells CATSRAEQGLEKLFF. In DNA form, the CDR3 reads TGTGCCACATCCCGGGCAGAACAGGGATTGGAAAAACTGTTTTTT.

In the case of this clone: Only one base separates this from a far larger clonotype, so it likely reflects a read error. The V call is TRBV6-7, the J call TRBJ1-5, with TRBD1 matching over 8 bases. TRBV6-7 is reported as an ORF; its role is uncertain. CDR3 length: 14 amino acids. After removal of 5 bases from V and 2 bases from J, the junction contained 2 bases not matched to a gene. The CDR3 loop reads CASSMTGGNQPQHF. CDR3 coding DNA: TGTGCCAGCAGTATGACAGGGGGCAATCAGCCCCAGCATTTT.

The chain links TRBV5-1 to TRBJ2-7; D is perhaps TRBD2 (5 bases). Germline loops: CDR1 SGHRS, CDR2 YFSETQ. Deletions cut 3 bases from V and 7 bases from J, with 14 bases between. The CDR3 is 13 residues long. The CDR3 loop is CASSSIGLTEQYF. CDR3 DNA sequence: TGCGCCAGCAGCTCTATCGGACTTACAGAGCAGTACTTC.

This chain joins TRBV28 and TRBJ1-5; TRBD1 is a possible D gene (5 bases). V was cut by 8 bases and J by 7 bases, with 12 bases left in between. The CDR3 is 12 residues long. Looked up from germline, CDR1 is MDHEN and CDR2 is SYDVKM. The DNA of the CDR3 is TGTGCCAGCGGCGGACATGGGCAGCCCCAGCATTTT. It translates to CASGGHGQPQHF.